This TCR beta chain is drawn from a study of shared clonotypes between healthy human individuals. Broader study findings: A handful of donors showed sharing of around 5% of naive CD4 clonotypes.

Profiling relied on immunoSEQ multiplex PCR, and the TCRdb table lists in-frame clones only, not all of them. The repertoire includes some 1.4 million clones, approximately 96% of them detected once, and roughly 1.2% sits in the top ten. As regards this clone: The antigen is unknown. Other DNA sequences in this specimen translate into the identical CDR3.

The length of the CDR3 is 15 residues. The V and J ends lost 0 bases and 6 bases, in that order; junction bases with no gene match: 4. The germline CDR1 and CDR2 sequences are SGDLS and YYNGEE. Sequencing used naive CD4+ T cells sorted from blood. Described subset: CD45RA+ positively selected. The chain has TRBV9 and TRBJ2-2, with 8 bases that match TRBD2. This TCR derives from a man aged 25 to 45 in good health. The CDR3 here is CASSVVAGGSGELFF. The CDR3 nucleotides read TGTGCCAGCAGCGTAGTTGCGGGAGGATCCGGGGAGCTGTTTTTT.